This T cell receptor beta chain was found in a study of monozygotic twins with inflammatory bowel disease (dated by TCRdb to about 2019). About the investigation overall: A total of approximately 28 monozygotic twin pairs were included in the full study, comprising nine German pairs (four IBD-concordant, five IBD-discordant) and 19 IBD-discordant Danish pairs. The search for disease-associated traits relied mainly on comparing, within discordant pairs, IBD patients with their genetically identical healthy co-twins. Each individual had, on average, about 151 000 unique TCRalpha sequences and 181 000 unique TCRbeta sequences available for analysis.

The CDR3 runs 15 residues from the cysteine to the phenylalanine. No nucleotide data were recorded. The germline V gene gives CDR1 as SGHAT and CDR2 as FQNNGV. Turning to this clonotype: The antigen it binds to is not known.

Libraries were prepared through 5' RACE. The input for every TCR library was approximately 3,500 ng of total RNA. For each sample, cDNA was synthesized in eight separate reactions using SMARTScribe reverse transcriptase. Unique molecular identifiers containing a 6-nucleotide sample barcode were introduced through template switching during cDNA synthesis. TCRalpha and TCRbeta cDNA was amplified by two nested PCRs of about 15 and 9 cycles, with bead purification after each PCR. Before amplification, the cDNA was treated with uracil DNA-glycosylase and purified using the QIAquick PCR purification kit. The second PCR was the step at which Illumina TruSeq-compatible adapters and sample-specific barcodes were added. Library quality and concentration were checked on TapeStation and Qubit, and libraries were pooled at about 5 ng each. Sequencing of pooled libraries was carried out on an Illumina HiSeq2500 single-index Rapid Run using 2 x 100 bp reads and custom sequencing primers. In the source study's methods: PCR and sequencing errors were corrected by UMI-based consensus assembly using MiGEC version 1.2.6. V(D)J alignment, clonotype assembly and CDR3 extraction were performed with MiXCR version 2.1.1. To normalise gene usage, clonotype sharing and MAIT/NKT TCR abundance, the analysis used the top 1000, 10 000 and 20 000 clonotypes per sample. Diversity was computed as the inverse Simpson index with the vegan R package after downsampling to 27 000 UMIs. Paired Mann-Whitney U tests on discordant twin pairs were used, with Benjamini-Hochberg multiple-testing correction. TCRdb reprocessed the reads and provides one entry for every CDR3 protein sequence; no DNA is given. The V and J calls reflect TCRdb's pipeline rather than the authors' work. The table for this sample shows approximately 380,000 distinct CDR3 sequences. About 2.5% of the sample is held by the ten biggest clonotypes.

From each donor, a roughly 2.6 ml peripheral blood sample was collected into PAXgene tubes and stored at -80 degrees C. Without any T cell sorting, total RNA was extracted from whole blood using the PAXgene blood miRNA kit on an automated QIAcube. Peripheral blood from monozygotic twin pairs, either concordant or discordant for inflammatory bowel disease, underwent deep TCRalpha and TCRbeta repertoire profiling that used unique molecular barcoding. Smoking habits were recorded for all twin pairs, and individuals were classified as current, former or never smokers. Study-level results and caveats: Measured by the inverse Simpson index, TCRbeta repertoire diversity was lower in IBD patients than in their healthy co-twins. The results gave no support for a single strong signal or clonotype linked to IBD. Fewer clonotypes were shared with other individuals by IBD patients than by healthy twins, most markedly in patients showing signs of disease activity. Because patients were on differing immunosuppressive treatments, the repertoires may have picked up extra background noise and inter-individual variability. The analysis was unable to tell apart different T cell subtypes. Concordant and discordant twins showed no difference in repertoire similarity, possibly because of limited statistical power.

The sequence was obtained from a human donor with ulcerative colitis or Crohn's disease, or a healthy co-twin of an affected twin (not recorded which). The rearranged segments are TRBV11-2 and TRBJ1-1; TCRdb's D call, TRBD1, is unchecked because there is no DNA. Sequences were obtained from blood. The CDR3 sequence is CASSLDGGTDTEAFF.